The rows below give T cell receptor beta chains drawn from one sample of a study of a mutant IDH1 vaccine in newly diagnosed glioma. For these TCRs, the target antigens are not known. Repertoires were generated with immunoSEQ multiplex PCR, while TCRdb's copy carries only in-frame clones and drops some. The sample includes 39,000 or so clones, 75% to 80% seen only once; the top ten take around 5.5%. The sequencing here drew on PBMCs, taken from a glioma patient whose treatment included an IDH1 peptide vaccine. All receptors come from a man aged 40-50 years with glioma. The CDR3 runs from the conserved cysteine through the conserved F or W. Each record gives: CDR3 protein, CDR3 DNA, clone size, J gene, D gene, V gene. The D gene is left open where the match is weak. Part of the rows lack a size; the others show once, few, many or a class for expanded clones.

CASSPREGGLSTDTQYF | TGTGCCAGCAGCCCTAGGGAGGGGGGCCTTAGCACAGATACGCAGTATTTT | few | TRBJ2-3 | . | TRBV11-2
CASSPQGLSSPLHF | TGTGCCAGCAGCCCACAGGGTCTCTCGTCACCCCTCCACTTT | . | TRBJ1-6 | . | TRBV7-9
CASTPPGGAGTEAFF | TGTGCCAGTACCCCCCCGGGCGGGGCGGGCACTGAAGCTTTCTTT | . | TRBJ1-1 | . | TRBV7-8
CASSLPGSYYGYTF | TGTGCCAGCAGCTTGCCAGGGTCCTACTATGGCTACACCTTC | . | TRBJ1-2 | . | TRBV5-4
CASSRTGYNSPLHF | TGTGCCAGCAGTAGGACAGGCTATAATTCACCCCTCCACTTT | . | TRBJ1-6 | TRBD1 | TRBV27
CASSPVSGGGSSYEQYF | TGTGCCAGCTCACCAGTGAGCGGGGGGGGTAGCTCCTACGAGCAGTACTTC | . | TRBJ2-7 | TRBD2 | TRBV18
CASSLGQGVSPLHF | TGTGCCAGCAGCTTGGGACAGGGTGTTTCACCCCTCCACTTT | . | TRBJ1-6 | TRBD1 | TRBV5-6
CASSGQRLQGVRAQYF | TGCGCCAGCAGCGGGCAGCGTCTACAGGGGGTGAGGGCCCAGTACTTC | . | TRBJ2-5 | TRBD1 | TRBV5-1
CAISESPGKADSPLHF | TGTGCCATCAGTGAGTCCCCGGGGAAAGCGGATTCACCCCTCCACTTT | once | TRBJ1-6 | . | TRBV10-3
CASRGTAPGTEAFF | TGTGCCAGCAGGGGGACAGCCCCAGGCACTGAAGCTTTCTTT | . | TRBJ1-1 | TRBD1 | TRBV2
CATSRDRGQAVDQPQHF | TGTGCCACCAGCAGAGACCGGGGACAGGCGGTCGATCAGCCCCAGCATTTT | . | TRBJ1-5 | TRBD1 | TRBV15
CASSFGRGRVETQYF | TGTGCCAGCAGCTTCGGGCGGGGGCGCGTAGAGACCCAGTACTTC | . | TRBJ2-5 | . | TRBV7-9
CASSGNYEQYF | TGTGCCAGCAGTGGGAACTACGAGCAGTACTTC | once | TRBJ2-7 | . | TRBV25-1
CASGQWASNYGYTF | TGTGCCAGCGGCCAGTGGGCCTCTAACTATGGCTACACCTTC | once | TRBJ1-2 | . | TRBV6-6
CASSPGAGNTIYF | TGTGCCAGCTCACCAGGGGCTGGAAACACCATATATTTT | . | TRBJ1-3 | . | TRBV2
CARGQGDVVNWGGYTF | TGTGCCCGAGGCCAGGGCGATGTGGTGAATTGGGGTGGCTACACCTTC | . | TRBJ1-2 | . | TRBV30
CASGLLRETQYF | TGTGCCAGCGGGCTTCTCCGGGAGACCCAGTACTTC | . | TRBJ2-5 | . | TRBV27
CAGAGAGANVLTF | TGTGCGGGGGCAGGGGCTGGGGCCAACGTCCTGACTTTC | few | TRBJ2-6 | . | TRBV30
CASSPPGGGPYNEQFF | TGTGCCAGCAGCCCCCCGGGTGGAGGGCCCTACAATGAGCAGTTCTTC | . | TRBJ2-1 | . | TRBV7-9
CASSLALTSGEGTQYF | TGTGCCAGCAGCTTAGCCCTGACGTCAGGGGAGGGGACCCAGTACTTC | . | TRBJ2-5 | . | TRBV7-8
CSDLGFQETQYF | TGCAGCGATCTTGGGTTCCAAGAGACCCAGTACTTC | . | TRBJ2-5 | . | TRBV29-1
CASSLYGTGNTGELFF | TGCGCCAGCAGCTTGTATGGGACAGGGAACACCGGGGAGCTGTTTTTT | . | TRBJ2-2 | TRBD1 | TRBV5-1
CASSYPTGETQYF | TGTGCCAGCAGCTACCCGACGGGGGAGACCCAGTACTTC | . | TRBJ2-5 | . | TRBV5-4
CASSVSSAVSYNEQFF | TGTGCCAGTAGTGTCAGTTCGGCGGTCTCCTACAATGAGCAGTTCTTC | few | TRBJ2-1 | . | TRBV19
CASRRDYSGELFF | TGTGCCAGCAGACGGGACTACTCCGGGGAGCTGTTTTTT | . | TRBJ2-2 | TRBD2 | TRBV6-1
CASSAGHRSSSYNSPLHF | TGTGCCAGCAGCGCGGGACACAGATCAAGCTCCTATAATTCACCCCTCCACTTT | . | TRBJ1-6 | . | TRBV7-6
CASRGGQEKPQHF | TGTGCCAGTAGAGGGGGACAGGAGAAGCCCCAGCATTTT | . | TRBJ1-5 | TRBD1 | TRBV19
CASSQDEPGQGSSFFYNSPLHF | TGTGCCAGCAGCCAAGATGAACCGGGACAGGGATCTTCCTTTTTCTATAATTCACCCCTCCACTTT | . | TRBJ1-6 | TRBD1 | TRBV14
CASSHRVGSSSTGELFF | TGCGCCAGCAGCCACCGGGTAGGCAGCTCTAGCACCGGGGAGCTGTTTTTT | . | TRBJ2-2 | . | TRBV4-1
CASSPRLAGNTGELFF | TGTGCCAGCTCACCACGACTAGCGGGGAACACCGGGGAGCTGTTTTTT | . | TRBJ2-2 | TRBD2 | TRBV18
CASGGQGAYEQYF | TGTGCCAGCGGCGGACAGGGGGCCTACGAGCAGTACTTC | . | TRBJ2-7 | TRBD1 | TRBV9
CSVLRGEKLFF | TGCAGTGTTCTTCGGGGTGAAAAACTGTTTTTT | . | TRBJ1-4 | . | TRBV20-1
CASSIGQANQPQHF | TGTGCCAGTAGTATCGGACAAGCAAATCAGCCCCAGCATTTT | few | TRBJ1-5 | . | TRBV19
CASSEGASDYGYTF | TGTGCCAGCAGTGAAGGAGCGTCAGACTATGGCTACACCTTC | . | TRBJ1-2 | . | TRBV2
CASATGLYSNQPQHF | TGTGCCAGCGCCACGGGACTTTATAGCAATCAGCCCCAGCATTTT | . | TRBJ1-5 | . | TRBV6-5
CSVTRTAMNTEAFF | TGCAGCGTAACCCGGACGGCTATGAACACTGAAGCTTTCTTT | . | TRBJ1-1 | . | TRBV29-1
CASSPGGTAGNTIYF | TGTGCCAGCAGCCCAGGGGGGACGGCTGGAAACACCATATATTTT | . | TRBJ1-3 | TRBD1 | TRBV9
CASSGNRGYTGELFF | TGTGCCAGCAGCGGGAACAGGGGGTACACCGGGGAGCTGTTTTTT | . | TRBJ2-2 | TRBD1 | TRBV9
CASSYRQGARQPQHF | TGTGCCAGTAGTTACCGACAGGGGGCACGTCAGCCCCAGCATTTT | few | TRBJ1-5 | TRBD1 | TRBV19
CASSSGTGEGRPQHF | TGTGCCAGTAGTTCCGGGACAGGGGAGGGTCGGCCCCAGCATTTT | . | TRBJ1-5 | TRBD1 | TRBV19
CASRPTRNTGELFF | TGTGCCAGCAGGCCGACAAGGAACACCGGGGAGCTGTTTTTT | once | TRBJ2-2 | . | TRBV6-6
CASSPGRNEQFF | TGTGCCAGCAGCCCGGGACGCAATGAGCAGTTCTTC | . | TRBJ2-1 | . | TRBV5-4
CASSLERSVFGYTF | TGTGCCAGCAGCTTGGAGAGGAGCGTATTCGGCTACACCTTC | . | TRBJ1-2 | . | TRBV5-4
CASSLRKNEKLFF | TGTGCCAGCTCACTCAGGAAAAATGAAAAACTGTTTTTT | . | TRBJ1-4 | . | TRBV18
CASSVGTGRSEQYF | TGTGCCAGCAGTGTTGGGACAGGGCGGTCCGAGCAGTACTTC | few | TRBJ2-7 | TRBD1 | TRBV2
CASSSGGADTQYF | TGTGCCAGCAGCTCAGGGGGCGCGGATACGCAGTATTTT | . | TRBJ2-3 | TRBD1 | TRBV5-6
CASSERGSGGYSPLHF | TGTGCCAGCAGTGAAAGGGGGAGCGGCGGCTACTCACCCCTCCACTTT | . | TRBJ1-6 | . | TRBV25-1
CASSQDSGNYGYTF | TGTGCCAGCAGCCAAGATTCGGGTAACTATGGCTACACCTTC | . | TRBJ1-2 | . | TRBV4-2
CASSWTGEATEAFF | TGCGCCAGCAGCTGGACAGGGGAGGCCACTGAAGCTTTCTTT | . | TRBJ1-1 | TRBD1 | TRBV4-1
CASSAWDRVWTGNTIYF | TGTGCCAGTAGTGCCTGGGACAGGGTCTGGACTGGAAACACCATATATTTT | few | TRBJ1-3 | TRBD1 | TRBV19
CASSLTGAGNTIYF | TGTGCCAGCAGCTTGACAGGGGCTGGAAACACCATATATTTT | . | TRBJ1-3 | TRBD1 | TRBV5-6
CASSQLGDPVNQPQHF | TGTGCCAGCAGCCAATTGGGGGATCCCGTCAATCAGCCCCAGCATTTT | . | TRBJ1-5 | . | TRBV5-4
CASRGQGLQPQHF | TGCGCCAGCAGAGGACAGGGGCTACAGCCCCAGCATTTT | . | TRBJ1-5 | TRBD1 | TRBV10-2
CASNSEQGFSYNEQFF | TGTGCCAGTAATTCAGAACAGGGTTTCTCCTACAATGAGCAGTTCTTC | . | TRBJ2-1 | . | TRBV19
CASRKVGAQGKNYGYTF | TGTGCCAGTAGAAAAGTGGGGGCACAGGGCAAGAACTATGGCTACACCTTC | . | TRBJ1-2 | . | TRBV19
CASSESGRPANEKLFF | TGTGCCAGCAGTGAGTCAGGGCGACCAGCTAATGAAAAACTGTTTTTT | . | TRBJ1-4 | . | TRBV25-1
CASSLYQGSYEQYF | TGTGCCAGCAGCTTATACCAGGGCTCCTACGAGCAGTACTTC | . | TRBJ2-7 | . | TRBV11-2